Sequencing of this T cell receptor beta chain was carried out in a study of beta chain features in type 1 diabetes. Trimming shortened V by 0 bases and J by 0 bases, and 14 bases separated the two germline ends. The CDR3 covers 17 residues. Germline CDR1 MGHRA, CDR2 YSYEKL. The whole isolated RNA underwent reverse transcription, so sequencing captured expressed TCRB transcripts. Reads from naive, central memory and regulatory T cell samples averaged roughly 3.8 million. Measured with immunoSEQ multiplex PCR; TCRdb has only the in-frame clones, and not every one. The sample holds roughly 730,000 clones, 13% seen once. With respect to this clone: Its antigen remains unknown.

Study results and limitations: Among all four CD4+ subsets, Type 1 diabetes patients had TCRB CDR3s that were moderately but significantly shorter.

The rearrangement joins TRBV4-1 to TRBJ1-1; weak D call: TRBD1 (5 bases). This receptor was identified in a man aged 18 to 29 with type 1 diabetes. Material: naive CD4+ T cells from blood. The CDR3 loop reads CASSQDRGASMNTEAFF. In DNA, the CDR3 is TGCGCCAGCAGCCAAGACCGAGGGGCCTCCATGAACACTGAAGCTTTCTTT.